The present entry profiles one T cell receptor beta chain with its context. This specimen comes from a study of blood T cell repertoires in COVID-19. Study background: Spain, Italy and the United States supplied samples that represented acute and convalescent COVID-19. T cells, B-cell-depleted T cells, or PBMCs provided the cDNA or gDNA that served as material.

The repertoire was sequenced with immunoSEQ multiplex PCR; TCRdb's copy has only in-frame clones and lacks some. The profile shows 350,000 or so clones, approximately 89% of them singletons. The CDR3 contains 11 residues. Deletions cut 5 bases from V and 9 bases from J, with 10 bases between. Germline V gene data show CDR1 as SGHTA and CDR2 as FQGTGA. The chain has TRBV7-3 and TRBJ1-1, with a tentative D call TRBD1 (5 bases). Sequenced: peripheral blood. The receptor comes from a woman in her fifties or sixties with COVID-19, enrolled during active disease. DNA for the CDR3: TGTGCCAGCAGCCATGGGGGGAAAGCTTTCTTT. Its translation: CASSHGGKAFF. Full variable domain (rest looked up from reference TRBV7-3 and TRBJ1-1): GAGVSQTPSNKVTEKGKYVELRCDPISGHTALYWYRQSLGQGPEFLIYFQGTGAADDSGLPNDRFFAVRPEGSVSTLKIQRTERGDSAVYLCASSHGGKAFFGQGTRLTVV.